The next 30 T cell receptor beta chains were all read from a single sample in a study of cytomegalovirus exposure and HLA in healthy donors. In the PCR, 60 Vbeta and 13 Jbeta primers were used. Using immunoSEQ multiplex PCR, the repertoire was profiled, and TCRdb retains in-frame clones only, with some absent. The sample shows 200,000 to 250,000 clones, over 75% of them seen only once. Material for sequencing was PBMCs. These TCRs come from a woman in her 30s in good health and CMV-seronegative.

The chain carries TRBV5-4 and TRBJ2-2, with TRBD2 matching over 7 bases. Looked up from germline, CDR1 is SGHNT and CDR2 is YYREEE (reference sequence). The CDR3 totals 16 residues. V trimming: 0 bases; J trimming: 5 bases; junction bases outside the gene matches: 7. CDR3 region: CASSLGTGGRTGELFF. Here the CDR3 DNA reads TGTGCCAGCAGCTTGGGGACGGGGGGACGGACCGGGGAGCTGTTTTTT.

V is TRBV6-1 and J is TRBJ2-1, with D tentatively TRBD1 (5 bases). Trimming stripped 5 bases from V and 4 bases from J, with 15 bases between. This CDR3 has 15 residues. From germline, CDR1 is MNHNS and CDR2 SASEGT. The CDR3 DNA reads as TGTGCCAGCAGTAAGACGGCAGGGTGGTACAATGAGCAGTTCTTC. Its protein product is CASSKTAGWYNEQFF.

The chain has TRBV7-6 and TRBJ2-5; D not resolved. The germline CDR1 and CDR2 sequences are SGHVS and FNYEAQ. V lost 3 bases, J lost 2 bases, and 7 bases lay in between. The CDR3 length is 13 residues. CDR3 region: CASSLETQETQYF. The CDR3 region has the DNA TGTGCCAGCAGCTTGGAGACTCAAGAGACCCAGTACTTC.

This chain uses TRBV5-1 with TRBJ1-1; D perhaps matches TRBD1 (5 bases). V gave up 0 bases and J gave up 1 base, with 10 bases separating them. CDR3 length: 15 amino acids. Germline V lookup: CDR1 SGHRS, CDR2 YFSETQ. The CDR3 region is CASSLGFGQNTEAFF. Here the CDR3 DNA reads TGCGCCAGCAGCTTGGGGTTTGGACAGAACACTGAAGCTTTCTTT.

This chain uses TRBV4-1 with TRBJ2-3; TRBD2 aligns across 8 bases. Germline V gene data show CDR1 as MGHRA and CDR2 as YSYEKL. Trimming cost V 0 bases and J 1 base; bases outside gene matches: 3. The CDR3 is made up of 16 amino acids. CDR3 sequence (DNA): TGCGCCAGCAGCCAAGATAAGGGACTAGGCACAGATACGCAGTATTTT. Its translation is CASSQDKGLGTDTQYF.

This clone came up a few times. The CDR3 coding sequence is TGCGCCAGCAGAGCCATGGGGGGATTGAACACTGAAGCTTTCTTT. It translates to CASRAMGGLNTEAFF. V gene TRBV4-1 combines with J gene TRBJ1-1, with a weak D call TRBD1 (5 bases). V was shortened by 6 bases and J by 0 bases, with 14 bases between the two germline ends. In germline, CDR1 is MGHRA, CDR2 YSYEKL. CDR3 size: 15 residues.

The CDR3 here is CASTRTPTGDTQYF. CDR3 coding DNA: TGTGCCAGCACTAGGACTCCTACCGGGGATACGCAGTATTTT. The V gene is TRBV6-1, the J gene TRBJ2-3, with TRBD2 as a possible D gene (5 bases). Trimming cost V 7 bases and J 6 bases, with 17 bases left between them. Germline loops: CDR1 MNHNS, CDR2 SASEGT. This CDR3 is 14 amino acids long.

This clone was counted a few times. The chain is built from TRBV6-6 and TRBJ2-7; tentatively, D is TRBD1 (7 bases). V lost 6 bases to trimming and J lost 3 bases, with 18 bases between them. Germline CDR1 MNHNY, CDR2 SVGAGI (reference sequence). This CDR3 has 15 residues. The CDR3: CASSPGGTEFYEQYF. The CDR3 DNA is TGTGCCAGCAGCCCCGGCGGGACAGAATTCTACGAGCAGTACTTC.

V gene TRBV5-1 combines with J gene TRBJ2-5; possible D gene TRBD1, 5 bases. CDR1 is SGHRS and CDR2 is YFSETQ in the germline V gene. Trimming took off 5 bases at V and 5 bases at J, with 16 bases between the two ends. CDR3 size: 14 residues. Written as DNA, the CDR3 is TGCGCCAGCAGACAAAAGGGGTTCTTCGAGACCCAGTACTTC. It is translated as CASRQKGFFETQYF. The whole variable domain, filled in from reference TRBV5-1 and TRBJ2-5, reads KAGVTQTPRYLIKTRGQQVTLSCSPISGHRSVSWYQQTPGQGLQFLFEYFSETQRNKGNFPGRFSGRQFSNSRSEMNVSTLELGDSALYLCASRQKGFFETQYFGPGTRLLVL.

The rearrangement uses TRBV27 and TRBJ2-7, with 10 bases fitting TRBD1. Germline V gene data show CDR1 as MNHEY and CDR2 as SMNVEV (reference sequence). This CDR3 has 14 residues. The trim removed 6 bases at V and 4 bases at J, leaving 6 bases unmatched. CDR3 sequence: CASSPGTGEYEQYF. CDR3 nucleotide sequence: TGTGCCAGCAGCCCCGGGACAGGGGAGTACGAGCAGTACTTC.

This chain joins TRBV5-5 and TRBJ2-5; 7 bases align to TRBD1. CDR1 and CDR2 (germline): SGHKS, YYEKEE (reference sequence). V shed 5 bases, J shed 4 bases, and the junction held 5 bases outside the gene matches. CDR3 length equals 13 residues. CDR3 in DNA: TGTGCCAGCAGTACGGGACAGTTAGAGACCCAGTACTTC. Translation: CASSTGQLETQYF.

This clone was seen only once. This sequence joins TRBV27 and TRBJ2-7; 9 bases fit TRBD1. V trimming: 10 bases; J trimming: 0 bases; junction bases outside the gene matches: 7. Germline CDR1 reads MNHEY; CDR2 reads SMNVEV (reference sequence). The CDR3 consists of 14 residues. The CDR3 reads CATRGDRASYEQYF. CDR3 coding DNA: TGTGCCACTCGAGGGGACAGGGCCTCCTACGAGCAGTACTTC.

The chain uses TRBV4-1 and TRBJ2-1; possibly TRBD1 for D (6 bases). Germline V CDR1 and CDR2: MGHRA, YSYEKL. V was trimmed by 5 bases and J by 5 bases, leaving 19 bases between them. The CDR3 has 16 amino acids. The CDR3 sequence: CASSRKGWTADNEQFF. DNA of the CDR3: TGCGCCAGCAGCAGAAAGGGATGGACAGCGGACAATGAGCAGTTCTTC.

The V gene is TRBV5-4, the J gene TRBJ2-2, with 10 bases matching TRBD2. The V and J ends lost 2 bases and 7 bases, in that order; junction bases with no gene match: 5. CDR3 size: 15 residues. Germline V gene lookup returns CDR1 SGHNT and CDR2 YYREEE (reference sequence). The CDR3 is CASSLAGGPVGELFF. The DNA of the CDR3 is TGTGCCAGCAGCTTAGCGGGGGGGCCGGTCGGGGAGCTGTTTTTT.

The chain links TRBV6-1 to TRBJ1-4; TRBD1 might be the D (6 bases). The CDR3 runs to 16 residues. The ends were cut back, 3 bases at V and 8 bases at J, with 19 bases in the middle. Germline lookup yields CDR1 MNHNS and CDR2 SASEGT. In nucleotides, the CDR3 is TGTGCCAGCAGTGAGCTACTTGGGACATTGAGCGAAAAACTGTTTTTT. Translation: CASSELLGTLSEKLFF.

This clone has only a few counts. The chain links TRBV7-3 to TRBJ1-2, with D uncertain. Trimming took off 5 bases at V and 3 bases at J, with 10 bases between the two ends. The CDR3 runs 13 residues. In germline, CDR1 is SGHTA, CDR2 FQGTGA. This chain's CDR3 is CASSPGSYYGYTF. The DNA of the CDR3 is TGTGCCAGCAGCCCCGGGAGTTACTATGGCTACACCTTC.

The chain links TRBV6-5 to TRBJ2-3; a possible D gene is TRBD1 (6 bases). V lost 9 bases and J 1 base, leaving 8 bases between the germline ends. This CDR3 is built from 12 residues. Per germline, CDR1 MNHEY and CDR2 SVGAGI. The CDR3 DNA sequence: TGTGCCAGTAGACAGGGCACAGATACGCAGTATTTT. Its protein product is CASRQGTDTQYF.

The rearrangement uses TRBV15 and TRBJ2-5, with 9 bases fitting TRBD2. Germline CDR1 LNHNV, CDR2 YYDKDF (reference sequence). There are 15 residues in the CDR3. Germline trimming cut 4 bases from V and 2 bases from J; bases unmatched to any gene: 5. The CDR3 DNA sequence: TGTGCCACCAGCACTAGCGGGGAAAAACAAGAGACCCAGTACTTC. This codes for CATSTSGEKQETQYF.

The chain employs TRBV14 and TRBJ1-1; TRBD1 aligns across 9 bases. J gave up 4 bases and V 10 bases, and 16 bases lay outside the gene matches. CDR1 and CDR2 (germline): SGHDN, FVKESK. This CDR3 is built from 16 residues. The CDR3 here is CATAVPGQGRVTEAFF. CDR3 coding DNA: TGTGCCACCGCCGTCCCGGGACAGGGCAGGGTCACTGAAGCTTTCTTT.

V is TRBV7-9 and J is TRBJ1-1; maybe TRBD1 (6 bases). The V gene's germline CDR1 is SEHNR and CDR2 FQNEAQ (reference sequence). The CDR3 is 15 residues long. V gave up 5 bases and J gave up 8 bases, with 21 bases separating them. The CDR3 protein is CASSPGSGGVREAFF. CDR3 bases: TGTGCCAGCAGCCCGGGTTCGGGGGGCGTGAGGGAAGCTTTCTTT. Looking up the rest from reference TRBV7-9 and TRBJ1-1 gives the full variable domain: DTGVSQNPRHKITKRGQNVTFRCDPISEHNRLYWYRQTLGQGPEFLTYFQNEAQLEKSRLLSDRFSAERPKGSFSTLEIQRTEQGDSAMYLCASSPGSGGVREAFFGQGTRLTVV.

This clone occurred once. The DNA for the CDR3 is TGTGCCACCAGCAGAGGACTAGCGGGGGGGCCGATTTTTAGTAGCGAGACCCAGTACTTC. Protein: CATSRGLAGGPIFSSETQYF. The chain carries TRBV15 and TRBJ2-5, with 14 bases that match TRBD2. Trimming removed 1 base from V and 5 bases from J; junction bases left unmatched: 15. The CDR3 loop spans 20 amino acids. CDR1 and CDR2 from the germline V gene are LNHNV and YYDKDF (reference sequence).

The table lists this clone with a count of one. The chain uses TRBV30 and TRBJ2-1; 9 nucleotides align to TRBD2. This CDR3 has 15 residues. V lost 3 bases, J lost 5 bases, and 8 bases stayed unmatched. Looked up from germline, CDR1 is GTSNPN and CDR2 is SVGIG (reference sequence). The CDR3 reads CAWSDIGLAHNEQFF. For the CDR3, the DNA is TGTGCCTGGAGCGACATCGGACTAGCGCACAATGAGCAGTTCTTC.

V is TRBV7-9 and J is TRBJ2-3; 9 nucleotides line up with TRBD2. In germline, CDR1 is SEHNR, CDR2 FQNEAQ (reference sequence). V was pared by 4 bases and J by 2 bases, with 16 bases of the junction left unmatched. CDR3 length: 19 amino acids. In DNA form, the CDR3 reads TGTGCCAGCAGCTCCTCAATTAGGCGGGGACTAGCTAACACAGATACGCAGTATTTT. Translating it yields CASSSSIRRGLANTDTQYF.

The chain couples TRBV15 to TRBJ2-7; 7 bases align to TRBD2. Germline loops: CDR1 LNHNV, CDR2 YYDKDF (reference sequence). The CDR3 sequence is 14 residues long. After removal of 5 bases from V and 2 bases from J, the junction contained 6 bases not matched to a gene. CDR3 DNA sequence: TGTGCCACCAGCGCCCGTCGGGGGGCCTACGAGCAGTACTTC. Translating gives CATSARRGAYEQYF.

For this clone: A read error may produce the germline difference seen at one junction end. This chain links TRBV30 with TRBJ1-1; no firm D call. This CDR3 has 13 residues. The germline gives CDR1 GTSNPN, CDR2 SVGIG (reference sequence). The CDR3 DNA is TGTACCTGGAGTCCGGTCCTGAACACTGAAGCTTTCTTT. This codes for CTWSPVLNTEAFF.

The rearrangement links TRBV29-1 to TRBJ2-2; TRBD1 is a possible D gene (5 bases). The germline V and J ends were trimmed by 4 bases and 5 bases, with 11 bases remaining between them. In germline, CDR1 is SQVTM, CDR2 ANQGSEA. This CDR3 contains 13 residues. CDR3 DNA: TGCAGCGTTGTCCCCAGGGAAACCGGGGAGCTGTTTTTT. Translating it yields CSVVPRETGELFF.

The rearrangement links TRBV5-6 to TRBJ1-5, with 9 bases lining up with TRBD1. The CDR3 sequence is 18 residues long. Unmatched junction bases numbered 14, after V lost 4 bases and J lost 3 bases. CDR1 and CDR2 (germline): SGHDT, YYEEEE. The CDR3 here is CASSLWTGVGNHNQPQHF. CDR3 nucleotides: TGTGCCAGCAGCCTCTGGACAGGGGTCGGGAACCACAATCAGCCCCAGCATTTT.

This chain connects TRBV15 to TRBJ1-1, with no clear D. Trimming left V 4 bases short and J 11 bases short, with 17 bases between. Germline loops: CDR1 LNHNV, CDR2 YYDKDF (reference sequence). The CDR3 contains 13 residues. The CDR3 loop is CATSTRPGGTAFF. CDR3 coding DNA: TGTGCCACCAGCACAAGACCGGGAGGCACGGCTTTCTTT. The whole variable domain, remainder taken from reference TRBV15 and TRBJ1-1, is DAMVIQNPRYQVTQFGKPVTLSCSQTLNHNVMYWYQQKSSQAPKLLFHYYDKDFNNEADTPDNFQSRRPNTSFCFLDIRSPGLGDTAMYLCATSTRPGGTAFFGQGTRLTVV.

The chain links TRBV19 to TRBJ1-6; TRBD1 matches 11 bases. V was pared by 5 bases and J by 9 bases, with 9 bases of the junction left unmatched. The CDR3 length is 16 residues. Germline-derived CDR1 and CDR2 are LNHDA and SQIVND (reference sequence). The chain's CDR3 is CASSLDAGTGGSPLHF. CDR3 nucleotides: TGTGCCAGTAGTCTCGATGCCGGGACAGGGGGTTCACCCCTCCACTTT. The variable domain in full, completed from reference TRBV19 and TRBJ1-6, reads DGGITQSPKYLFRKEGQNVTLSCEQNLNHDAMYWYRQDPGQGLRLIYYSQIVNDFQKGDIAEGYSVSREKKESFPLTVTSAQKNPTAFYLCASSLDAGTGGSPLHFGNGTRLTVT.

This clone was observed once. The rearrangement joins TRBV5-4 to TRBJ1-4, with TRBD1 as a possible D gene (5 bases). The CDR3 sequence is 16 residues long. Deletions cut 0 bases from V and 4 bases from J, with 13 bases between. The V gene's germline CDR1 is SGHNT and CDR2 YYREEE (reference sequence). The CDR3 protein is CASSLDSTALNEKLFF. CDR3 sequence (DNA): TGTGCCAGCAGCTTGGATTCGACAGCACTTAATGAAAAACTGTTTTTT.